The next 28 T cell receptor beta chains were all read from a single sample in a study of blood T cell repertoires in COVID-19. Using immunoSEQ multiplex PCR, the repertoire was profiled, and TCRdb retains in-frame clones only, with some absent. The data contain roughly 62,000 clones, roughly 92% of them seen just once; the ten biggest clones take up approximately 6%. Sequencing was performed on peripheral blood. These receptors all stem from a human donor in a cohort sampled during active COVID-19.

The chain joins TRBV19 to TRBJ1-5, with 9 bases fitting TRBD1. The J segment lost 6 bases and the V segment lost 6 bases, leaving 9 bases of the junction unmatched. The germline CDR1 and CDR2 sequences are LNHDA and SQIVND (reference sequence). The CDR3 loop spans 15 amino acids. The CDR3 sequence: CASRDRGLLAQPQHF. As DNA, the CDR3 is TGTGCCAGTAGGGACAGGGGTCTCCTTGCTCAGCCCCAGCATTTT.

The genes are TRBV12-3 or TRBV12-4 and TRBJ1-5, with D uncertain. V dropped 6 bases and J dropped 7 bases, with 13 bases sitting between them. The CDR3 length is 13 residues. The CDR3 loop reads CASSLGRNQPQHF. The DNA for the CDR3 is TGTGCCAGCAGCCTTGGGAGGAACCAGCCCCAGCATTTT.

This chain uses TRBV18 with TRBJ1-2; a weak D match, TRBD1 (5 bases). The V gene's germline CDR1 is KGHSH and CDR2 LQKENI. There are 14 residues in the CDR3. V was shortened by 2 bases and J by 0 bases, with 7 bases between the two germline ends. CDR3 residues: CASSPWGANYGYTF. CDR3 coding DNA: TGTGCCAGCTCACCATGGGGGGCTAACTATGGCTACACCTTC.

This chain uses TRBV5-4 with TRBJ1-4, with D hard to call. The germline CDR1 and CDR2 sequences are SGHNT and YYREEE (reference sequence). Between the trimmed V and J ends, which lost 0 bases and 6 bases, there was a span of 18 bases. The length of the CDR3 is 17 residues. The CDR3 loop is CASSLVGSTKEDEKLFF. CDR3 bases: TGTGCCAGCAGCTTGGTGGGGAGCACCAAGGAGGATGAAAAACTGTTTTTT.

The gene calls are TRBV5-1 and TRBJ2-5; 13 nucleotides align to TRBD2. The germline gives CDR1 SGHRS, CDR2 YFSETQ. J was trimmed by 5 bases and V by 3 bases; bases with no gene match: 1. This CDR3 is built from 14 residues. The CDR3 DNA sequence: TGCGCCAGCAGCTCGACTAGCGGGAGGGAGACCCAGTACTTC. Protein product: CASSSTSGRETQYF.

This clone was counted only a few times. The V gene is TRBV28, the J gene TRBJ2-7; D is perhaps TRBD2 (6 bases). CDR1 is MDHEN, CDR2 SYDVKM, per germline. The CDR3 is 14 amino acids. V dropped 6 bases and J dropped 6 bases, with 18 bases sitting between them. The CDR3 DNA sequence: TGTGCCAGCAGAATTTACGGGGGACCCCTCGAGCAGTACTTC. Translating gives CASRIYGGPLEQYF.

The CDR3: CASSLSPLAVYEQYF. CDR3 nucleotide sequence: TGTGCCAGCAGCTTAAGTCCGCTAGCGGTCTACGAGCAGTACTTC. This chain connects TRBV13 to TRBJ2-7; 7 nucleotides line up with TRBD2. This CDR3 contains 15 residues. The ends lost 2 bases at V and 3 bases at J; junction bases unmatched: 7. Germline CDR1 reads PRHDT; CDR2 reads FYEKMQ (reference sequence).

This chain links TRBV3-1 (or the pseudogene TRBV3-2) with TRBJ2-3; 7 nucleotides agree with TRBD1. Germline V gives CDR1 LGHDT, CDR2 YNNKEL (reference sequence). V lost 0 bases and J lost 15; bases outside the gene matches: 6. The CDR3 spans 12 residues. The CDR3 loop is CASSQDLTGAYF. The CDR3 coding sequence is TGTGCCAGCAGCCAAGATCTCACAGGGGCTTATTTT.

The chain has TRBV3-1 (or the pseudogene TRBV3-2) and TRBJ1-2; 7 nucleotides align to TRBD1. Looked up from germline, CDR1 is LGHDT and CDR2 is YNNKEL (reference sequence). CDR3 size: 15 residues. The ends lost 4 bases at V and 4 bases at J; junction bases unmatched: 9. CDR3 region: CASSLTTGLSYGYTF. Written as DNA, the CDR3 is TGTGCCAGCAGCCTAACGACAGGGCTGAGCTATGGCTACACCTTC.

The CDR3 DNA is TGCAGTGCTAGTACGGGGACAGTAAATTCACCCCTCCACTTT. Protein sequence: CSASTGTVNSPLHF. The chain uses TRBV20-1 and TRBJ1-6, with TRBD1 matching over 7 bases. In germline, CDR1 is DFQATT, CDR2 SNEGSKA (reference sequence). The CDR3 is 14 amino acids. Trimming removed 3 bases from V and 7 bases from J; junction bases left unmatched: 6.

The chain couples TRBV2 to TRBJ2-1; TRBD2 matches at 7 bases. V was pared by 9 bases and J by 7 bases, with 9 bases of the junction left unmatched. Germline lookup yields CDR1 SNHLY and CDR2 FYNNEI. CDR3 length: 13 amino acids. CDR3 bases: TGTGCCAGTGGGGAGGGATCACTAAATGAGCAGTTCTTC. As protein: CASGEGSLNEQFF.

The CDR3 nucleotides read TGTGCCATCAGTGGGACAGGGGAGGATGGCTACACCTTC. Translating it yields CAISGTGEDGYTF. The chain has TRBV10-3 and TRBJ1-2, with 9 bases aligning to TRBD1. Trimming at V came to 4 bases and at J to 6 bases, leaving 3 bases not matched to a gene. This CDR3 is built from 13 residues. Germline lookup yields CDR1 ENHRY and CDR2 SYGVKD.

V gene TRBV6-1 combines with J gene TRBJ1-5, with D tentatively TRBD1 (5 bases). V lost 1 base to trimming and J lost 5 bases, with 6 bases between them. In germline, CDR1 is MNHNS, CDR2 SASEGT. This CDR3 spans 13 amino acids. CDR3 bases: TGTGCCAGCAGTGAAGGGGGGGATCAGCCCCAGCATTTT. Translating gives CASSEGGDQPQHF.

The V and J genes are TRBV7-2 and TRBJ1-6, with unresolved D. The germline CDR1 and CDR2 sequences are SGHTA and FQGNSA. V lost 5 bases and J 8 bases, leaving 19 bases between the germline ends. The CDR3 is 16 amino acids. Here the CDR3 DNA reads TGTGCCAGCAGCCCATCGTCGACTTCTCCATATTCACCCCTCCACTTT. Its protein is CASSPSSTSPYSPLHF.

The V and J genes are TRBV5-4 and TRBJ2-7; TRBD1 matches at 12 bases. The CDR3 spans 16 residues. Germline values: CDR1 SGHNT, CDR2 YYREEE (reference sequence). Germline trimming cut 4 bases from V and 5 bases from J; bases unmatched to any gene: 10. CDR3 coding DNA: TGTGCCAGCAGCGCGGGACAGGGGGCGAGTGGCCACGAGCAGTACTTC. Amino acid sequence: CASSAGQGASGHEQYF.

The V and J genes are TRBV3-1 (or the pseudogene TRBV3-2) and TRBJ2-7, with TRBD2 identical over 11 bases. The CDR3 consists of 16 residues. Germline-derived CDR1 and CDR2 are LGHDT and YNNKEL (reference sequence). The ends lost 4 bases at V and 2 bases at J; junction bases unmatched: 7. CDR3 sequence reads: CASSPSLAGGTYEQYF. The CDR3 DNA follows: TGTGCCAGCAGCCCCTCCCTAGCGGGAGGAACCTACGAGCAGTACTTC.

The chain is built from TRBV7-8 and TRBJ2-7; 9 bases align to TRBD1. V trimming: 3 bases; J trimming: 2 bases; junction bases outside the gene matches: 2. The CDR3 covers 14 residues. CDR1 and CDR2 (germline): SGHVS, FQNEAQ. Here the CDR3 reads CASSFRTGAYEQYF. CDR3 DNA sequence: TGTGCCAGCAGCTTTAGGACAGGGGCCTACGAGCAGTACTTC.

CDR3 coding DNA: TGCGCCAGCAGCCGGACCCTAGCGGGAGGGCCGTCGTTCTTC. Residues: CASSRTLAGGPSFF. The genes are TRBV4-1 and TRBJ2-1; 12 bases are a match to TRBD2. This CDR3 contains 14 residues. The germline CDR1 and CDR2 sequences are MGHRA and YSYEKL. The junction had 10 bases not matched to a gene; V was cut back by 4 bases and J by 15 bases.

In its sample, this clone was seen a few times. The V and J genes are TRBV2 and TRBJ1-2, with 10 bases that match TRBD1. J gave up 5 bases and V 5 bases, and 8 bases lay outside the gene matches. Germline lookup yields CDR1 SNHLY and CDR2 FYNNEI. This CDR3 comprises 15 residues. CDR3 coding DNA: TGTGCCAGCAGTTCACCGGGACAGGGGAATTATGGCTACACCTTC. Residues: CASSSPGQGNYGYTF.

The genes are TRBV3-1 (or the pseudogene TRBV3-2) and TRBJ2-3; 13 positions match TRBD2. V lost 1 base to trimming and J lost 1 base; unmatched junction nucleotides: 2. This CDR3 region has 17 residues. The germline V gene encodes CDR1 LGHDT and CDR2 YNNKEL (reference sequence). In DNA, the CDR3 is TGTGCCAGCAGCCAAGTAGGACTAGCGGGGGGCACAGATACGCAGTATTTT. It specifies CASSQVGLAGGTDTQYF.

The chain has TRBV7-3 and TRBJ1-2, with TRBD1 identical over 7 bases. Trimming removed 5 bases from V and 4 bases from J; junction bases left unmatched: 4. CDR3 size: 13 residues. CDR1 is SGHTA, CDR2 FQGTGA, per germline. The chain's CDR3 is CASSGGTAYGYTF. CDR3 coding DNA: TGTGCCAGCAGCGGGGGGACAGCCTATGGCTACACCTTC.

The V call is TRBV21-1, the J call TRBJ1-2; the table's D call TRBD1 went unverified against the DNA. TRBV21-1 is a known pseudogene. The CDR3 extends over 13 amino acids. Here the CDR3 reads CASSKDPGDGYTF. The CDR3 DNA reads TGTGCCAGCAGCAAAGACCCAGGGGATGGCTACACCTTC.

The chain recombines TRBV2 with TRBJ2-7, with D possibly being TRBD2 (7 bases). V lost 7 bases, J lost 1 base, and 14 bases lay in between. Germline-derived CDR1 and CDR2 are SNHLY and FYNNEI. The CDR3 runs to 14 residues. DNA for the CDR3: TGTGCCAGCATCATCGGGGGGCCTTCCTACGAGCAGTACTTC. It yields the protein CASIIGGPSYEQYF.

The rearrangement uses TRBV7-9 and TRBJ2-3; TRBD2 is a possible D gene (5 bases). Trimming removed 1 base at V and 8 bases at J, with 10 bases between. Germline-derived CDR1 and CDR2 are SEHNR and FQNEAQ (reference sequence). The CDR3 runs 13 residues. The CDR3 DNA sequence: TGTGCCAGCAGCTTAGGCCCGGGAAGTACGCAGTATTTT. This codes for CASSLGPGSTQYF.

This sequence joins TRBV2 and TRBJ1-5; D perhaps matches TRBD1 (5 bases). The length of the CDR3 is 15 residues. V was trimmed by 5 bases and J by 0 bases, leaving 11 bases between them. The germline gives CDR1 SNHLY, CDR2 FYNNEI. The CDR3 region is CASSQGGYSNQPQHF. CDR3 in DNA: TGTGCCAGCAGTCAGGGAGGTTATAGCAATCAGCCCCAGCATTTT.

The chain has TRBV7-9 and TRBJ2-7, with D possibly being TRBD2 (6 bases). CDR3 length equals 13 residues. The germline V gene encodes CDR1 SEHNR and CDR2 FQNEAQ (reference sequence). V lost 4 bases and J lost 9, with 16 bases in between. The CDR3 DNA follows: TGTGCCAGCAGCTCTTTACGGGGGAACGGGCAGTACTTC. Translation gives CASSSLRGNGQYF.

This chain uses TRBV11-3 with TRBJ2-7, with D perhaps TRBD1 (8 bases). Germline CDR1 SGHNT, CDR2 YENEEA. The CDR3 loop spans 15 amino acids. V lost 5 bases, J lost 2 bases, and 16 bases lay in between. Written as DNA, the CDR3 is TGTGCCAGCAGCCGGGGGGTACAGGGGGCCTACGAGCAGTACTTC. Its protein product is CASSRGVQGAYEQYF.

This chain joins TRBV7-2 and TRBJ2-3; no firm D call. This CDR3 is 14 amino acids long. Germline V gene sequence: CDR1 SGHTA, CDR2 FQGNSA. V shed 2 bases and J shed 6 bases, with 12 bases lying between them. The CDR3 region has the DNA TGTGCCAGCAGCTTATTGGGCTTACCGGATACGCAGTATTTT. Translation gives CASSLLGLPDTQYF.